This TCR beta chain was captured by sequencing in a study of blood T cell repertoires in COVID-19. The CDR3 loop spans 14 amino acids. Germline V CDR1 and CDR2: LNHDA, SQIVND (reference sequence). V lost 7 bases, J lost 3 bases, and 12 bases lay in between. Seattle cases were enrolled at active infection and followed longitudinally. Method: immunoSEQ multiplex PCR; TCRdb's copy keeps in-frame clones and lacks some. The sample contains over 250,000 clones, around 90% of which appear only once. The sample was peripheral blood. The chain employs TRBV19 and TRBJ2-2, with D perhaps matching TRBD1 (6 bases). This clonotype was obtained from a woman aged 70 to 79 with COVID-19, enrolled during active disease. CDR3 bases: TGTGCCAGTACTCCGGGACAACACACCGGGGAGCTGTTTTTT. Its protein is CASTPGQHTGELFF.